The 10 T cell receptor beta chains below come from one sample, sequenced in a study of regulatory T cells in long-lasting Graves disease. As for time point: newly diagnosed GD, antithyroid drugs for less than 3 months. PBMC-derived RNA was used for the TCR library. Investigators prepared the TCR beta libraries by applying iRepertoire HTBI primers and Arm-PCR of CDR3 regions. One entry per CDR3 protein results from TCRdb running MiXCR on the multiplex PCR reads. The sample lists some 350,000 distinct CDR3 sequences; around 15% were seen once. The same sample was also studied in work on T cells in Graves' hyperthyroidism and ophthalmopathy.

This sample comprised peripheral blood mononuclear cells (PBMCs), obtained at new diagnosis, from a patient treated with antithyroid drugs. The receptors stem from a woman under 30 with Graves disease.

Worth noting for this clonotype: A far larger clone differs by one base, so this is likely a read error. V is TRBV9 and J is TRBJ2-1; 7 positions agree with TRBD2. The CDR3 is 14 residues long. CDR1 is SGDLS and CDR2 is YYNGEE in the germline V gene. V lost 0 bases to trimming and J lost 10 bases; unmatched junction nucleotides: 7. CDR3 bases: TGTGCCAGCAGCGTAGGGGAGGGGAACTACGAGCAGTTCTTC. Its translation is CASSVGEGNYEQFF.

The chain joins TRBV7-2 to TRBJ1-2, with D tentatively TRBD1 (5 bases). Looked up from germline, CDR1 is SGHTA and CDR2 is FQGNSA. The CDR3 length is 18 residues. The V gene lost 2 bases and the J gene lost 6 bases, with 25 bases spanning the gap. CDR3 bases: TGTGCCAGCAGCTTATCTTGGGGGGGAGTTCGCTCCGGGAATGGCTACACCTTC. This gives the protein CASSLSWGGVRSGNGYTF.

This chain uses TRBV14 with TRBJ2-7; D remains ambiguous. The germline gives CDR1 SGHDN, CDR2 FVKESK. Trimming left V 1 base short and J 1 base short, with 11 bases between. There are 15 residues in the CDR3. CDR3 sequence (DNA): TGTGCCAGCAGCCAAGCCCCGACGGTTTCCTACGAGCAGTACTTC. Translation gives CASSQAPTVSYEQYF.

The table lists this clonotype with a few counts. The chain has TRBV6-1 and TRBJ1-5; the D is unclear. The ends were cut back, 5 bases at V and 8 bases at J, with 13 bases in the middle. CDR3 length: 13 amino acids. Germline V lookup: CDR1 MNHNS, CDR2 SASEGT. CDR3 coding DNA: TGTGCCAGCAGTCACGACCCGAATGAGCCCCAGCATTTT. Translation: CASSHDPNEPQHF.

This clonotype was detected ten times or more. The CDR3 DNA reads TGCGCCAGCAGCTCGGGGACTAGCGGGATTTACACCGGGGAGCTGTTTTTT. It translates to CASSSGTSGIYTGELFF. This chain uses TRBV5-1 with TRBJ2-2, with 13 bases identical to TRBD2. The CDR3 covers 17 residues. V lost 3 bases and J lost 3; bases outside the gene matches: 5. In germline, CDR1 is SGHRS, CDR2 YFSETQ.

This clonotype occurred many times. The rearrangement links TRBV7-9 to TRBJ2-2; D is uncertain. The ends were cut back, 3 bases at V and 3 bases at J, with 5 bases in the middle. CDR3 length: 13 amino acids. CDR1 is SEHNR and CDR2 is FQNEAQ in the germline V gene (reference sequence). CDR3 sequence (DNA): TGTGCCAGCAGCTTGGAACACACCGGGGAGCTGTTTTTT. Translating gives CASSLEHTGELFF. The variable domain in full, with the rest retrieved from reference TRBV7-9 and TRBJ2-2, is DTGVSQNPRHKITKRGQNVTFRCDPISEHNRLYWYRQTLGQGPEFLTYFQNEAQLEKSRLLSDRFSAERPKGSFSTLEIQRTEQGDSAMYLCASSLEHTGELFFGEGSRLTVL.

This clonotype was recorded many times. The chain recombines TRBV13 with TRBJ2-3; weak D call: TRBD2 (5 bases). CDR3 size: 14 residues. V shed 6 bases and J shed 5 bases, with 15 bases lying between them. Germline CDR1 is PRHDT and CDR2 is FYEKMQ (reference sequence). CDR3 residues: CASSSGLGLDTQYF. The CDR3 DNA sequence: TGTGCCAGCAGTTCCGGGCTAGGACTAGATACGCAGTATTTT.

Notes on this clonotype: The junction departs from the called germline gene at one end, perhaps through a read error. J is TRBJ2-2 and V is TRBV5-1; possible D gene TRBD2, 5 bases. Per germline, CDR1 SGHRS and CDR2 YFSETQ. The CDR3 has 11 residues. CDR3 loop: CASSLTGELCF. The CDR3 DNA sequence: TGCGCCAGCAGCTTGACTGGGGAGCTGTGTTTT.

The table lists this clonotype with a few counts. The rearrangement uses TRBV4-1 and TRBJ2-3; 8 bases are a match to TRBD2. This CDR3 region has 15 residues. V lost 5 bases to trimming and J lost 5 bases; unmatched junction nucleotides: 9. CDR1 MGHRA and CDR2 YSYEKL come from the germline V gene. In DNA, the CDR3 is TGCGCCAGCAGCTACAGCGGGGGTCGGGGAGATACGCAGTATTTT. This translates into CASSYSGGRGDTQYF.

This clonotype showed up many times. The V and J genes are TRBV12-3 or TRBV12-4 and TRBJ1-1; possible D gene TRBD1, 5 bases. The CDR3 length is 15 residues. V was clipped by 2 bases and J by 5 bases, with 15 bases between them. CDR3 in DNA: TGTGCCAGCAGTTTAAGTCTCGGGGGAAGAACTGAAGCTTTCTTT. Amino acids: CASSLSLGGRTEAFF.